The source of this T cell receptor (beta chain) is a study of blood T cell repertoires in COVID-19. In the study overall: The United States, Italy and Spain provided the acute and convalescent COVID-19 samples. T cells, B-cell-depleted T cells, or PBMCs provided the cDNA or gDNA that served as material.

Original processing methods: Counts of nucleated cells, estimated from reference gene primer amplification, were obtained. Using immunoSEQ multiplex PCR, the repertoire was profiled, and TCRdb retains in-frame clones only, with some absent. Clone size and the V and J calls come from that table; the DNA yielded D and trimming. Seen here are 200,000 to 300,000 clones, 84% observed once, and the top ten hold 4.2%. From germline, CDR1 is SGHVS and CDR2 FNYEAQ. Trimming took 0 bases from V and 2 from J; bases not matched to a gene: 5. This CDR3 spans 16 amino acids. This clonotype was sampled from a man aged 55 to 70 with acute or convalescent COVID-19. The rearrangement links TRBV7-6 to TRBJ2-3; 7 bases map to TRBD2. Material for sequencing was peripheral blood. This CDR3 reads CASSLAGGGFTDTQYF. The CDR3 region has the DNA TGTGCCAGCAGCTTAGCGGGGGGGGGTTTCACAGATACGCAGTATTTT.